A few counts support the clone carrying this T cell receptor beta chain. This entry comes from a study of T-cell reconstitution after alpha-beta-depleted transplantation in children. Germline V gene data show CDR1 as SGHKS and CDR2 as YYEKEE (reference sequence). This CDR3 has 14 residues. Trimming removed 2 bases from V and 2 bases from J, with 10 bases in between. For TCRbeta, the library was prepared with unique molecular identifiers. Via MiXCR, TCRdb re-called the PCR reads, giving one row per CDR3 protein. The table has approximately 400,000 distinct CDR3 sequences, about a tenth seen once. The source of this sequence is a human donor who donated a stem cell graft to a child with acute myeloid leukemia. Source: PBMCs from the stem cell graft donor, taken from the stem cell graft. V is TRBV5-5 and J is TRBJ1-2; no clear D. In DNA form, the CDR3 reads TGTGCCAGCAGCTTCGTAACGGCGAACTATGGCTACACCTTC. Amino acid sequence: CASSFVTANYGYTF.